A single sample is the source of the 21 T cell receptor beta chains below, sequenced in a study of T cells in Graves' hyperthyroidism and ophthalmopathy. Amplified TCR beta CDR3 regions derived from RNA transcripts. When the TCR CDR3 underwent first-round RT-PCR, the HTBI primer set was used. TCRdb ran MiXCR on the multiplex PCR reads and lists one entry per CDR3 protein. The data contain 310,000 or so distinct CDR3 sequences, approximately 17% of them singletons. What was sequenced was blood. These receptors were taken from a woman aged 55-75 years with Graves' ophthalmopathy.

This clonotype was recorded many times. The CDR3 loop reads CASTPLGLAGAVYEQYF. DNA of the CDR3: TGTGCCAGCACCCCCCTAGGACTAGCGGGGGCCGTCTACGAGCAGTACTTC. The chain is built from TRBV6-1 and TRBJ2-7; 13 bases are shared with TRBD2. Germline values: CDR1 MNHNS, CDR2 SASEGT. CDR3 length equals 17 residues. Unmatched junction bases numbered 12, after V lost 7 bases and J lost 3 bases.

This chain connects TRBV27 to TRBJ2-5; 9 bases are shared with TRBD1. CDR3 length: 15 amino acids. Trimming cost V 8 bases and J 5 bases; bases outside gene matches: 12. CDR1 and CDR2 from the germline V gene are MNHEY and SMNVEV (reference sequence). CDR3 amino acids: CASGLVQGARETQYF. In nucleotides, the CDR3 is TGTGCCAGCGGATTAGTACAGGGGGCCAGGGAGACCCAGTACTTC.

There are many counts of this clonotype. The gene calls are TRBV7-8 and TRBJ1-5; weak D call: TRBD1 (5 bases). This CDR3 is built from 17 residues. V lost 5 bases and J lost 4, with 21 bases in between. Germline V gives CDR1 SGHVS, CDR2 FQNEAQ. The CDR3 DNA reads as TGTGCCAGCAGCCACCGGGACCCAGGGTTAGGAAATCAGCCCCAGCATTTT. Protein sequence: CASSHRDPGLGNQPQHF. Complete variable domain (other parts from reference TRBV7-8 and TRBJ1-5): GAGVSQSPRYKVAKRGQDVALRCDPISGHVSLFWYQQALGQGPEFLTYFQNEAQLDKSGLPSDRFFAERPEGSVSTLKIQRTQQEDSAVYLCASSHRDPGLGNQPQHFGDGTRLSIL.

Note on this clonotype: This may arise from a read error, as a much more abundant clone is one base away. The genes are TRBV18 and TRBJ1-1; the D is unclear. Between the trimmed V and J ends, which lost 4 bases and 7 bases, there was a span of 10 bases. Germline CDR1 KGHSH, CDR2 LQKENI. The CDR3 spans 12 residues. In DNA, the CDR3 is TGTGCCAGCTCACGGTCACGAGGTGAAGCTTTCTTT. It specifies CASSRSRGEAFF. Filled out from reference TRBV18 and TRBJ1-1, the complete variable domain reads NAGVMQNPRHLVRRRGQEARLRCSPMKGHSHVYWYRQLPEEGLKFMVYLQKENIIDESGMPKERFSAEFPKEGPSILRIQQVVRGDSAAYFCASSRSRGEAFFGQGTRLTVV.

This clonotype was seen a few times. The rearrangement uses TRBV3-1 and TRBJ2-3, with D possibly matching TRBD2 (5 bases). V shed 4 bases and J shed 8 bases, with 13 bases lying between them. The CDR3 is 13 residues long. CDR1 LGHDT and CDR2 YNNKEL come from the germline V gene (reference sequence). The DNA for the CDR3 is TGTGCCAGCAGCCCGGACGGGGAGTCTACGCAGTATTTT. Translation: CASSPDGESTQYF.

The rearrangement links TRBV20-1 to TRBJ2-1; 11 bases fit TRBD2. Germline CDR1 is DFQATT and CDR2 is SNEGSKA (reference sequence). The CDR3 is 13 amino acids. DNA for the CDR3: TGCACCGCGGGGACTAGCGGCTACAATGAGCAGTTCTTC. Amino acid sequence: CTAGTSGYNEQFF.

This clonotype has more than one count but fewer than ten. One base away lies a much larger clone, so this may be a sequencing read error. The J gene is TRBJ2-4, the V gene TRBV7-2; D is undetermined. This CDR3 comprises 15 residues. Germline CDR1 SGHTA, CDR2 FQGNSA. The CDR3 is CAGSVLGVGKNIQYF. CDR3 coding DNA: TGTGCCGGCAGCGTACTGGGCGTTGGCAAAAACATTCAGTACTTC.

The sample holds many counts of this clonotype. This rearrangement joins TRBV6-2 or TRBV6-3 to TRBJ2-1; TRBD2 agrees at 8 bases. Looked up from germline, CDR1 is MNHEY and CDR2 is SVGEGT. Trimming removed 6 bases from V and 7 bases from J; junction bases left unmatched: 8. The CDR3 consists of 14 residues. The CDR3 nucleotides are TGTGCCAGCAGGATGAGCGGGGGCCCGAATGAGCAGTTCTTC. The encoded protein is CASRMSGGPNEQFF.

In this sample, this clonotype turned up many times. The J gene is TRBJ2-1, the V gene TRBV18, with TRBD1 matching over 9 bases. This CDR3 contains 14 residues. The germline CDR1 and CDR2 sequences are KGHSH and LQKENI. With V trimmed by 1 base and J by 6 bases, 1 base remained unmatched. The CDR3 sequence is CASSPQDRGNEQFF. CDR3 DNA: TGTGCCAGCTCACCACAGGACAGGGGCAATGAGCAGTTCTTC.

This clonotype came up a few times. CDR3 nucleotide sequence: TGCAGTGCTCCTCGCTATACAGGGAACACTGAAGCTTTCTTT. Translating gives CSAPRYTGNTEAFF. The rearrangement links TRBV20-1 to TRBJ1-1, with D maybe TRBD1 (5 bases). The germline V gene encodes CDR1 DFQATT and CDR2 SNEGSKA (reference sequence). Deletions cut 5 bases from V and 1 base from J, with 14 bases between. The CDR3 has 14 amino acids.

This clonotype occurred many times. The rearrangement joins TRBV20-1 to TRBJ1-2; D perhaps matches TRBD1 (6 bases). Germline-derived CDR1 and CDR2 are DFQATT and SNEGSKA (reference sequence). Between the trimmed V and J ends, which lost 5 bases and 4 bases, there was a span of 14 bases. The CDR3 has 13 residues. The CDR3 reads CSAGGQPPYGYTF. CDR3 DNA: TGCAGTGCTGGAGGACAGCCGCCCTATGGCTACACCTTC.

The rearrangement uses TRBV10-3 and TRBJ1-5; maybe TRBD1 (6 bases). Germline V CDR1 and CDR2: ENHRY, SYGVKD. This CDR3 has 14 residues. Trimming removed 2 bases from V and 6 bases from J, with 11 bases in between. The CDR3 DNA reads as TGTGCCATCAGTGAGGTACTAGGGGGTCAGCCCCAGCATTTT. Translated, it gives CAISEVLGGQPQHF.

There are many counts of this clonotype. V gene TRBV5-4 combines with J gene TRBJ2-3; no firm D call. V shed 2 bases and J shed 0 bases, with 7 bases lying between them. In germline, CDR1 is SGHNT, CDR2 YYREEE (reference sequence). The CDR3 extends over 14 amino acids. The CDR3 is CASSFKGSTDTQYF. Written as DNA, the CDR3 is TGTGCCAGCAGCTTTAAGGGAAGCACAGATACGCAGTATTTT.

This clonotype was detected many times. The chain employs TRBV28 and TRBJ1-1; D not certain. CDR3 length equals 13 residues. From germline, CDR1 is MDHEN and CDR2 SYDVKM. Trimming cost V 2 bases and J 1 base, with 5 bases left between them. The CDR3: CASSLTSNTEAFF. The CDR3 coding sequence is TGTGCCAGCAGTTTAACGTCGAACACTGAAGCTTTCTTT. The full variable domain, its missing parts supplied by reference TRBV28 and TRBJ1-1, is DVKVTQSSRYLVKRTGEKVFLECVQDMDHENMFWYRQDPGLGLRLIYFSYDVKMKEKGDIPEGYSVSREKKERFSLILESASTNQTSMYLCASSLTSNTEAFFGQGTRLTVV.

Ten or more counts support this clonotype. The gene calls are TRBV30 and TRBJ1-1; D is undetermined. The CDR3 extends over 13 amino acids. Germline CDR1 and CDR2: GTSNPN and SVGIG (reference sequence). V was trimmed by 2 bases and J by 3 bases, leaving 10 bases between them. The CDR3 reads CAWSKGVDTEAFF. CDR3 bases: TGTGCCTGGAGTAAGGGCGTCGACACTGAAGCTTTCTTT.

V and J are TRBV7-9 and TRBJ1-4; D possibly corresponds to TRBD1 (6 bases). CDR1 and CDR2 from the germline V gene are SEHNR and FQNEAQ (reference sequence). V was clipped by 2 bases and J by 7 bases, with 17 bases between them. The CDR3 is made up of 16 amino acids. The CDR3 loop is CASSLTGTPRGEKLFF. In DNA form, the CDR3 reads TGTGCCAGCAGCTTAACCGGGACACCCAGGGGTGAAAAACTGTTTTTT.

In its sample, this clonotype was seen many times. The chain couples TRBV11-2 to TRBJ2-7; 9 nucleotides align to TRBD1. The germline gives CDR1 SGHAT, CDR2 FQNNGV. The V and J ends lost 4 bases and 6 bases, in that order; junction bases with no gene match: 13. CDR3 size: 16 residues. In DNA form, the CDR3 reads TGTGCCAGCAGCTCACCAACCGGGACAGGGAGCCGCGAGCAGTACTTC. It translates to CASSSPTGTGSREQYF.

This clonotype was observed a handful of times. The chain uses TRBV30 and TRBJ1-5; D is unresolved. V was cut by 0 bases and J by 2 bases, with 5 bases left in between. The CDR3 contains 13 residues. CDR1 and CDR2 from the germline V gene are GTSNPN and SVGIG (reference sequence). The CDR3 here is CAWSVSGNQPQHF. The CDR3 bases are TGTGCCTGGAGTGTAAGTGGCAATCAGCCCCAGCATTTT. Supplemented by reference TRBV30 and TRBJ1-5, the full variable domain reads SQTIHQWPATLVQPVGSPLSLECTVEGTSNPNLYWYRQAAGRGLQLLFYSVGIGQISSEVPQNLSASRPQDRQFILSSKKLLLSDSGFYLCAWSVSGNQPQHFGDGTRLSIL.

The chain combines TRBV5-5 with TRBJ2-7; TRBD1 matches at 8 bases. The junction had 9 bases not matched to a gene; V was cut back by 4 bases and J by 6 bases. CDR1 and CDR2 (germline): SGHKS, YYEKEE (reference sequence). The CDR3 has 14 residues. Here the CDR3 reads CASSPRQGLAEQYF. The CDR3 DNA follows: TGTGCCAGCAGCCCGCGACAGGGGCTCGCCGAGCAGTACTTC.

This clonotype was observed a few times. The CDR3 protein is CASSLGDEGYGYTF. The CDR3 coding sequence is TGTGCCAGCTCCCTGGGGGACGAGGGGTATGGCTACACCTTC. This chain joins TRBV18 and TRBJ1-2; D is possibly TRBD1 (5 bases). The germline CDR1 and CDR2 sequences are KGHSH and LQKENI. The germline V and J ends were trimmed by 6 bases and 5 bases, with 16 bases remaining between them. The CDR3 is 14 amino acids. The whole variable domain, remainder taken from reference TRBV18 and TRBJ1-2, is NAGVMQNPRHLVRRRGQEARLRCSPMKGHSHVYWYRQLPEEGLKFMVYLQKENIIDESGMPKERFSAEFPKEGPSILRIQQVVRGDSAAYFCASSLGDEGYGYTFGSGTRLTVV.

J is TRBJ2-7 and V is TRBV19; 8 positions agree with TRBD1. Germline V gene sequence: CDR1 LNHDA, CDR2 SQIVND (reference sequence). V was pared by 3 bases and J by 5 bases, with 6 bases of the junction left unmatched. The CDR3 has 14 amino acids. The CDR3 loop is CASSMRQGSNEQYF. The CDR3 coding sequence is TGTGCCAGTAGTATGAGACAGGGGAGTAACGAGCAGTACTTC.